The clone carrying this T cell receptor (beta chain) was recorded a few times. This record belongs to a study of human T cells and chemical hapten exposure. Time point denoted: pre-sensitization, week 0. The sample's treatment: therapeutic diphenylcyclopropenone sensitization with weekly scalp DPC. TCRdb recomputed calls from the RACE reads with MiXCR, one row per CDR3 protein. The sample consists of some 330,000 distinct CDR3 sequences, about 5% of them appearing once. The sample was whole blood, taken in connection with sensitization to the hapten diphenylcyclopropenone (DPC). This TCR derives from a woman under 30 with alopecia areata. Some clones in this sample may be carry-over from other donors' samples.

The CDR3 coding sequence is TGTGCCAGCAGTATGACAGGGGGCATCACTGAAGCTTTCTTT. This codes for CASSMTGGITEAFF. The V and J genes are TRBV12-3 or TRBV12-4 and TRBJ1-1; TRBD1 matches at 10 bases. The CDR3 extends over 14 amino acids. V lost 5 bases and J lost 4; bases outside the gene matches: 4.